The clone carrying this TCR beta chain was counted only a few times. Its specificity is not known. This sample stems from a study of blood T cells in healthy people across ages. Broader study findings: Estimates based on one million T cells were treated as lower bounds. PBMCs were not sorted, which prevented a conclusive comparison of naive versus antigen-experienced cells.

No fewer than 5.5 micrograms of total RNA were isolated from every sample. It was with a sample-barcoded 5' primer and a J-beta primer mix that a second PCR of about 6 to 12 cycles was run. Each cDNA molecule was tagged by a template-switch adaptor that had 12 random nucleotides. One entry per CDR3 protein, called by TCRdb with MiXCR from the 5' RACE reads. The sample carries about 720,000 distinct CDR3 sequences, 22% recorded once. From germline, CDR1 is LNHNV and CDR2 YYDKDF (reference sequence). V lost 4 bases and J 0 bases, leaving 16 bases between the germline ends. This CDR3 contains 17 residues.

V and J are TRBV15 and TRBJ2-4; D is possibly TRBD2 (6 bases). This clonotype originated in a man aged 65 to 79 in good health. The specimen sequenced was blood. In DNA form, the CDR3 reads TGTGCCACCAGCAAGGGCGGGAATCAATTAGCCAAAAACATTCAGTACTTC. Translated, it gives CATSKGGNQLAKNIQYF.